This paragraph reports one TCR beta chain. Its antigen remains unidentified. One junction end disagrees with the germline gene, perhaps due to a read error. It was from about 19-30 mg of unsorted bulk tissue that RNA and DNA were co-extracted. Every tumor sample had over 75% viable tumor cells. The CDR3 length is 15 residues. The germline V gene encodes CDR1 SGHRS and CDR2 YFSETQ. These data come from a study of tumor-infiltrating lymphocytes in primary liver carcinoma. Study overall: Both sexes were represented among patients, who were 30 to 69 years old. Whole-study results and caveats: The study found a significantly higher top-250-clone fraction in tumors than in blood (p = 0.039). A small share of top clones, only about 8-25%, was found in all five tumor regions.

A constant-region primer served to make TCR beta cDNA from about 0.45 ug total RNA. Libraries covering TCR beta were generated through three nested multiplex PCR rounds (using a slightly modified ARM-PCR). Researchers ran the first two PCR rounds for ten to eleven cycles each with TRBV1-TRBV30 forward primers and a C-beta reverse primer. TCRdb reprocessed the multiplex PCR reads via MiXCR and lists one record per CDR3 protein. This sample carries about 33,000 distinct CDR3 sequences, around 80% of them seen once, and the ten largest clones take around a third. The sequenced sample consisted of liver tumor tissue from sampling region 5. Subset noted: tumor region T5, tumor centre. The sequence was obtained from a man aged 40-50 years with primary liver carcinoma and hepatitis B virus infection. This chain uses TRBV5-1 with TRBJ2-7; TRBD1 matches 11 bases. DNA of the CDR3: TGCGACAGCAGACGGGGACAGGGGGTTACCTACGAGCAGTACTTC. This gives the protein CDSRRGQGVTYEQYF.